This TCR beta chain was recovered during a study of blood T cell repertoires in COVID-19. Study-wide background: The United States, Italy and Spain supplied acute and convalescent COVID-19 samples. Nucleic acid was either cDNA or gDNA, and it came from T cells, B-cell-depleted T cells, or PBMCs.

Study members were between roughly 18 and 100 years old and lived in 25 or so US regions. Original processing notes: Scientists estimated how many nucleated cells there were by amplifying reference gene primers. TCRdb's table, derived via immunoSEQ multiplex PCR, lists solely in-frame clones and lacks some. V, J and clone size reflect that table, while D and trimming were determined from the DNA. Among some 240,000 clones listed, 88% were seen once. Looked up from germline, CDR1 is KGHSH and CDR2 is LQKENI. The CDR3 is 13 residues long. V shed 4 bases and J shed 3 bases, with 10 bases lying between them.

The chain is built from TRBV18 and TRBJ2-7; a possible D gene is TRBD2 (5 bases). The sequenced sample was PBMCs or T cells enriched from blood (not recorded which). This clonotype was sampled from a woman in her thirties or forties who had been exposed to COVID-19. CDR3 DNA: TGTGCCAGCTCACACGGGAAAGACTACGAGCAGTACGTC. Translated: CASSHGKDYEQYV.